This T cell receptor (beta chain) comes out of a study of monozygotic twins with inflammatory bowel disease. TCRdb derives one entry per CDR3 protein from the 5' RACE reads, leaving out DNA. The sample data list some 300,000 distinct CDR3 sequences. The CDR3 loop spans 12 amino acids. Germline V gives CDR1 DFQATT, CDR2 SNEGSKA (reference sequence). Blood was drawn at less than 3 ml per donor. The chain couples TRBV20-1 to TRBJ2-7; TCRdb's D gene call, TRBD1, goes unchecked for lack of DNA. The sequence derives from a human donor with ulcerative colitis or Crohn's disease, or a healthy co-twin of an affected twin (not recorded which). The sequenced material came from blood. CDR3 amino acids: CSASGTGFEQYF.